This paragraph covers one T cell receptor beta chain sequence. This entry belongs to a study of blood T cell repertoires in COVID-19. Study information: The United States, Italy and Spain supplied acute and convalescent COVID-19 samples.

The authors' processing: Scientists estimated how many nucleated cells there were by amplifying reference gene primers. Clones were read by immunoSEQ multiplex PCR, and TCRdb kept only the in-frame ones, dropping some. D and trimming were read from the DNA, whereas the V and J calls and clone size are those reported in that table. Among 220,000 or so clones listed, around four fifths were seen once. Germline CDR1 MNHEY, CDR2 SVGEGT. CDR3 length: 13 amino acids. The V gene lost 0 bases and the J gene lost 7 bases, with 9 bases spanning the gap. This clonotype was sampled from a man under 40 with active or convalescent COVID-19. The material sequenced was peripheral blood. The chain links TRBV6-2 or TRBV6-3 to TRBJ1-2, with D possibly matching TRBD1 (5 bases). DNA for the CDR3: TGTGCCAGCAGTTACTCTGGCGGGGCTGGCTACACCTTC. Protein product: CASSYSGGAGYTF.